This passage covers 27 T cell receptor beta chains from one sample sequenced in a study of siplizumab effects on memory and regulatory T cells. Using immunoSEQ multiplex PCR, the repertoire was profiled, and TCRdb retains in-frame clones only, with some absent. The sample yields 50,000 to 60,000 clones, more than 85% seen once. The specimen was naive CD8+ T cells sorted from blood. These receptors all stem from a human donor in good health.

The chain is built from TRBV27 and TRBJ1-1, with 7 positions matching TRBD1. Germline V CDR1 and CDR2: MNHEY, SMNVEV (reference sequence). J lost 2 bases, V lost 3 bases, and 3 bases had no gene match. This CDR3 spans 14 amino acids. CDR3 sequence (DNA): TGTGCCAGCAGTTTTCAGGGGGGCAACACTGAAGCTTTCTTT. Amino acid sequence: CASSFQGGNTEAFF.

On this clone: A junction end diverges from the germline sequence, so it may reflect a read error. The genes are TRBV19 and TRBJ2-5; D is unclear. The CDR3 runs to 13 residues. From germline, CDR1 is LNHDA and CDR2 SQIVND (reference sequence). CDR3 sequence: CATSLWVQETQYF. The CDR3 DNA follows: TGTGCCACTAGTTTGTGGGTCCAAGAGACCCAGTACTTC.

The V gene is TRBV5-4, the J gene TRBJ2-3; D remains unclear. V gave up 3 bases and J gave up 1 base, with 3 bases separating them. Germline-derived CDR1 and CDR2 are SGHNT and YYREEE (reference sequence). There are 12 residues in the CDR3. CDR3: CASSSGTDTQYF. The CDR3 DNA reads as TGTGCCAGCAGCTCCGGCACAGATACGCAGTATTTT. The full variable domain, rest sourced from reference TRBV5-4 and TRBJ2-3, is ETGVTQSPTHLIKTRGQQVTLRCSSQSGHNTVSWYQQALGQGPQFIFQYYREEENGRGNFPPRFSGLQFPNYSSELNVNALELDDSALYLCASSSGTDTQYFGPGTRLTVL.

The gene calls are TRBV5-7 and TRBJ2-2; weak D call: TRBD2 (5 bases). TRBV5-7 is an open reading frame whose function is uncertain. Trimming stripped 4 bases from V and 5 bases from J, with 15 bases between. This CDR3 is built from 15 residues. CDR3 loop: CASSAREKGTGELFF. The CDR3, as DNA: TGTGCCAGCAGCGCACGGGAAAAAGGGACCGGGGAGCTGTTTTTT.

The V and J genes are TRBV11-1 and TRBJ2-1; the match to TRBD2 covers 9 bases. Germline V lookup: CDR1 SGHAT, CDR2 FQDESV (reference sequence). This CDR3 is 18 amino acids long. V lost 2 bases to trimming and J lost 0 bases; unmatched junction nucleotides: 8. The CDR3 DNA reads TGTGCCAGCAGCTTATTCAAGCGGGGGGCCAGCTCCTACAATGAGCAGTTCTTC. This sequence encodes CASSLFKRGASSYNEQFF.

The chain combines TRBV5-6 with TRBJ1-2; 7 positions match TRBD1. Germline loops: CDR1 SGHDT, CDR2 YYEEEE. CDR3 size: 14 residues. V lost 4 bases to trimming and J lost 4 bases; unmatched junction nucleotides: 7. The CDR3 spells CASSPFRQGYGYTF. DNA for the CDR3: TGTGCCAGCAGCCCTTTTCGACAGGGCTATGGCTACACCTTC.

This clone was counted a single time. The chain has TRBV2 and TRBJ2-3; 10 bases align to TRBD2. V was pared by 1 base and J by 2 bases, with 6 bases of the junction left unmatched. Germline CDR1 and CDR2: SNHLY and FYNNEI. This CDR3 contains 17 residues. The CDR3 reads CASSEVPSGSPTDTQYF. In DNA form, the CDR3 reads TGTGCCAGCAGTGAAGTTCCTAGCGGGAGTCCCACAGATACGCAGTATTTT. The whole variable domain, remainder taken from reference TRBV2 and TRBJ2-3, is EPEVTQTPSHQVTQMGQEVILRCVPISNHLYFYWYRQILGQKVEFLVSFYNNEISEKSEIFDDQFSVERPDGSNFTLKIRSTKLEDSAMYFCASSEVPSGSPTDTQYFGPGTRLTVL.

This chain joins TRBV7-3 and TRBJ2-1; the D is unclear. Deletions cut 0 bases from V and 6 bases from J, with 6 bases between. The CDR3 totals 13 residues. Germline CDR1 SGHTA, CDR2 FQGTGA. The CDR3 DNA reads as TGTGCCAGCAGCTTAACGGGGTCCAATGAGCAGTTCTTC. It specifies CASSLTGSNEQFF.

This chain connects TRBV5-1 to TRBJ2-5; 8 bases are a match to TRBD1. The J call is uncertain, as TRBJ2-7 better fits the DNA end. Germline assignment: CDR1 SGHRS and CDR2 YFSETQ. The CDR3 has 14 residues. The DNA of the CDR3 is TGCGCCAGCAGCCCTTGGACAGGGTTCTACGAGCAGTACTTC. Protein product: CASSPWTGFYEQYF.

The chain has TRBV7-9 and TRBJ2-1, with 7 bases identical to TRBD2. Trimming cost V 1 base and J 5 bases; bases outside gene matches: 2. The CDR3 spans 14 residues. Germline CDR1 reads SEHNR; CDR2 reads FQNEAQ (reference sequence). This CDR3 reads CASSLVRGDNEQFF. The CDR3 DNA reads as TGTGCCAGCAGCTTAGTCCGGGGGGACAATGAGCAGTTCTTC.

The J gene is TRBJ2-3, the V gene TRBV13; 11 bases map to TRBD2. The CDR3 loop spans 15 amino acids. CDR1 is PRHDT, CDR2 FYEKMQ, per germline (reference sequence). V dropped 4 bases and J dropped 2; count of bases not matched to a gene: 2. The CDR3 spells CASSSTSGITDTQYF. The CDR3 nucleotides read TGTGCCAGCAGCTCGACTAGCGGGATCACAGATACGCAGTATTTT.

The CDR3 region is CSVERTGTAFQETQYF. CDR3 in DNA: TGCAGCGTTGAAAGGACCGGGACAGCTTTCCAAGAGACCCAGTACTTC. The gene calls are TRBV29-1 and TRBJ2-5, with 7 bases matching TRBD1. Per germline, CDR1 SQVTM and CDR2 ANQGSEA. The CDR3 spans 16 residues. Trimming removed 2 bases from V and 1 base from J; junction bases left unmatched: 10.

This sequence joins TRBV4-1 and TRBJ2-7, with D perhaps matching TRBD1 (6 bases). The V and J ends lost 2 bases and 0 bases respectively, with 11 bases between them. CDR1 and CDR2 (germline): MGHRA, YSYEKL. The CDR3 runs to 15 residues. In nucleotides, the CDR3 is TGCGCCAGCAGCCAAACAGGGCCAACCTCCTACGAGCAGTACTTC. Amino acids: CASSQTGPTSYEQYF.

V is TRBV27 and J is TRBJ2-7; 9 bases agree with TRBD1. Germline loops: CDR1 MNHEY, CDR2 SMNVEV (reference sequence). V was clipped by 5 bases and J by 3 bases; unmatched bases: 5. The CDR3 is 14 amino acids. CDR3 DNA sequence: TGTGCCAGCAGTCCTGGGACAGGGTTCTACGAGCAGTACTTC. Translation: CASSPGTGFYEQYF.

This rearrangement joins TRBV27 to TRBJ2-2, with TRBD2 identical over 11 bases. This CDR3 spans 16 amino acids. The germline CDR1 and CDR2 sequences are MNHEY and SMNVEV (reference sequence). Trimming took 5 bases from V and 2 from J; bases not matched to a gene: 4. The CDR3 loop reads CASSLRLAGNTGELFF. CDR3 DNA sequence: TGTGCCAGCAGTCTTCGACTAGCGGGAAACACCGGGGAGCTGTTTTTT.

The CDR3 bases are TGTGCCAGCAGTTTCCAAGACATGACCGAGCAGTACTTC. It codes for CASSFQDMTEQYF. The rearrangement uses TRBV27 and TRBJ2-7, with no clear D. Germline CDR1 is MNHEY and CDR2 is SMNVEV (reference sequence). This CDR3 spans 13 amino acids. With 3 bases removed from V and 6 bases from J, the gap between germline ends came to 12 bases.

The gene calls are TRBV25-1 and TRBJ2-5; D remains unclear. CDR3 length equals 13 residues. V lost 5 bases and J 5 bases, leaving 12 bases between the germline ends. CDR1 and CDR2 from the germline V gene are MGHDK and SYGVNS. This chain's CDR3 is CASSHLKPETQYF. CDR3 DNA: TGTGCCAGCAGTCACTTAAAGCCGGAGACCCAGTACTTC.

This chain connects TRBV6-5 to TRBJ2-6; the D gene is possibly TRBD1 (6 bases). The germline gives CDR1 MNHEY, CDR2 SVGAGI. There are 14 residues in the CDR3. Trimming took off 6 bases at V and 2 bases at J, with 8 bases between the two ends. The DNA of the CDR3 is TGTGCCAGCAGAGGGGGAGCTGGGGCCAACGTCCTGACTTTC. Amino acid sequence: CASRGGAGANVLTF.

The chain recombines TRBV6-1 with TRBJ1-2; D remains ambiguous. Per the germline V gene, CDR1 is MNHNS and CDR2 is SASEGT. The CDR3 covers 15 residues. Trimming left V 1 base short and J 0 bases short, with 9 bases between. CDR3 protein: CASSEVASANYGYTF. The DNA of the CDR3 is TGTGCCAGCAGTGAAGTGGCGTCAGCTAACTATGGCTACACCTTC.

V and J are TRBV27 and TRBJ2-1, with D tentatively TRBD1 or TRBD2 (5 bases each). CDR3 size: 15 residues. CDR1 and CDR2 (germline): MNHEY, SMNVEV (reference sequence). V lost 6 bases and J 1 base, leaving 13 bases between the germline ends. The CDR3 loop reads CASREGTVSYNEQFF. In DNA, the CDR3 is TGTGCCAGCAGAGAGGGGACGGTATCCTACAATGAGCAGTTCTTC.

The chain carries TRBV14 and TRBJ2-3; D is tentatively TRBD1 or TRBD2 (6 bases each). The V and J ends lost 3 bases and 6 bases respectively, with 10 bases between them. CDR1 is SGHDN, CDR2 FVKESK, per germline. CDR3 length: 13 residues. The CDR3 nucleotides are TGTGCCAGCAGCCATAGGGGGAGGGATACGCAGTATTTT. Protein sequence: CASSHRGRDTQYF.

The chain carries TRBV9 and TRBJ2-7; D might be TRBD2 (6 bases). The CDR3 has 15 residues. V lost 0 bases and J 3 bases, leaving 13 bases between the germline ends. Germline assignment: CDR1 SGDLS and CDR2 YYNGEE. The CDR3 coding sequence is TGTGCCAGCAGCGTAGCGGCGGGGCAATACTACGAGCAGTACTTC. It codes for CASSVAAGQYYEQYF. The variable domain in full, with the rest retrieved from reference TRBV9 and TRBJ2-7, is DSGVTQTPKHLITATGQRVTLRCSPRSGDLSVYWYQQSLDQGLQFLIQYYNGEERAKGNILERFSAQQFPDLHSELNLSSLELGDSALYFCASSVAAGQYYEQYFGPGTRLTVT.

A few counts support this clone. The chain joins TRBV10-1 to TRBJ2-3; the D gene is possibly TRBD2 (5 bases). From germline, CDR1 is WNHNN and CDR2 SYGVQD (reference sequence). V gave up 11 bases and J gave up 4 bases, with 16 bases separating them. CDR3 length: 13 amino acids. This chain's CDR3 is CARQERCPDTQYF. The CDR3 DNA sequence: TGCGCCCGCCAGGAGCGGTGTCCAGATACGCAGTATTTT.

The chain links TRBV4-1 to TRBJ2-3; tentatively, D is TRBD2 (5 bases). Germline loops: CDR1 MGHRA, CDR2 YSYEKL. This CDR3 has 14 residues. Trimming pared 4 bases from V and 4 bases from J, leaving 12 bases between. The CDR3 loop is CASSRGPVPDTQYF. The CDR3 nucleotides read TGCGCCAGCAGCCGAGGGCCGGTCCCAGATACGCAGTATTTT.

This chain links TRBV27 with TRBJ2-2, with D perhaps TRBD1 or TRBD2 (5 bases each). CDR1 and CDR2 from the germline V gene are MNHEY and SMNVEV (reference sequence). The CDR3 consists of 19 residues. V was clipped by 6 bases and J by 3 bases, with 26 bases between them. CDR3 region: CASSLRDLLTNGDTGELFF. The DNA for the CDR3 is TGTGCCAGCAGCCTCCGGGACCTCCTCACCAATGGGGACACCGGGGAGCTGTTTTTT.

The chain employs TRBV19 and TRBJ2-6; D gene ambiguous. The CDR3 contains 15 residues. Germline lookup yields CDR1 LNHDA and CDR2 SQIVND (reference sequence). The V gene lost 1 base and the J gene lost 0 bases, with 4 bases spanning the gap. In DNA form, the CDR3 reads TGTGCCAGTAGTATAGTTCGCTCTGGGGCCAACGTCCTGACTTTC. As protein: CASSIVRSGANVLTF.

This chain uses TRBV5-6 with TRBJ2-2, with D perhaps given as TRBD1 or TRBD2 (5 bases each). This CDR3 contains 14 residues. V was trimmed by 5 bases and J by 8 bases, leaving 16 bases between them. The germline V gene has CDR1 SGHDT and CDR2 YYEEEE. The chain's CDR3 is CASRKRGGKGELFF. The CDR3 nucleotides are TGTGCCAGCAGAAAGAGGGGTGGGAAAGGGGAGCTGTTTTTT.